These 26 T cell receptor beta chains were sequenced from one sample in a study of blood T cell repertoires in COVID-19. The table came from immunoSEQ multiplex PCR; TCRdb's copy has only in-frame clones and leaves some out. The sample lists over 200,000 clones, about nine tenths occurring once. Sequenced material: peripheral blood. The receptor set was obtained from a young man with COVID-19, enrolled during active disease.

The chain employs TRBV7-2 and TRBJ1-5; D is perhaps TRBD1 (6 bases). The ends were cut back, 2 bases at V and 5 bases at J, with 13 bases in the middle. CDR1 is SGHTA, CDR2 FQGNSA, per germline. The CDR3 has 15 amino acids. The CDR3: CASSLLQGGHQPQHF. DNA of the CDR3: TGTGCCAGCAGCTTACTACAGGGCGGGCATCAGCCCCAGCATTTT.

This clone was observed a few times. This sequence joins TRBV5-1 and TRBJ2-7; perhaps TRBD2 as D (5 bases). The V and J ends lost 5 bases and 5 bases respectively, with 8 bases between them. In germline, CDR1 is SGHRS, CDR2 YFSETQ. This CDR3 is 11 amino acids long. The CDR3 spells CASRWTDEQYF. CDR3 nucleotide sequence: TGCGCCAGCAGGTGGACTGACGAGCAGTACTTC.

The gene calls are TRBV6-5 and TRBJ1-4, with no clear D. The CDR3 is 15 residues long. V dropped 8 bases and J dropped 5 bases, with 18 bases sitting between them. The V gene's germline CDR1 is MNHEY and CDR2 SVGAGI. This CDR3 is CASGLLSRGNEKLFF. The CDR3 region has the DNA TGTGCCAGCGGGCTTCTATCCCGCGGGAATGAAAAACTGTTTTTT.

The V call is TRBV4-1, the J call TRBJ2-3; 7 bases fit TRBD2. Germline CDR1 is MGHRA and CDR2 is YSYEKL. The CDR3 spans 18 residues. J lost 2 bases, V lost 1 base, and 12 bases had no gene match. CDR3 DNA: TGCGCCAGCAGCCAAGTATTCACGGGAGGTCGTTTCACAGATACGCAGTATTTT. This codes for CASSQVFTGGRFTDTQYF.

The chain links TRBV28 to TRBJ1-5; TRBD1 aligns across 7 bases. The CDR3 length is 12 residues. The germline gives CDR1 MDHEN, CDR2 SYDVKM. The ends lost 8 bases at V and 7 bases at J; junction bases unmatched: 5. The CDR3 sequence is CASLTGDQPQHF. The CDR3 DNA sequence: TGTGCCAGCCTCACAGGGGACCAGCCCCAGCATTTT.

The genes are TRBV5-4 and TRBJ2-7; 11 bases match TRBD1. The germline V gene has CDR1 SGHNT and CDR2 YYREEE (reference sequence). Trimming took 4 bases from V and 5 from J; bases not matched to a gene: 8. The CDR3 is 15 amino acids. CDR3 in DNA: TGTGCCAGCAGCACCCGGGACAGGGGGTTTCACGAGCAGTACTTC. This gives the protein CASSTRDRGFHEQYF.

The CDR3 region has the DNA TGTGCCAGCAGTTACGACACCCTGGCCGGCTATGGCTACACCTTC. Translation gives CASSYDTLAGYGYTF. The rearrangement joins TRBV28 to TRBJ1-2; D uncertain. The CDR3 loop spans 15 amino acids. Trimming removed 4 bases at V and 4 bases at J, with 16 bases between. Germline V gene sequence: CDR1 MDHEN, CDR2 SYDVKM.

This chain uses TRBV25-1 with TRBJ2-5, with D unclear. This CDR3 has 15 amino acids. The germline CDR1 and CDR2 sequences are MGHDK and SYGVNS. V was clipped by 3 bases and J by 1 base, with 12 bases between them. The CDR3: CASSEAAGSQETQYF. The CDR3, as DNA: TGTGCCAGCAGTGAGGCTGCAGGCAGCCAAGAGACCCAGTACTTC. Using reference TRBV25-1 and TRBJ2-5 for the parts outside the CDR3, the full variable domain is EADIYQTPRYLVIGTGKKITLECSQTMGHDKMYWYQQDPGMELHLIHYSYGVNSTEKGDLSSESTVSRIRTEHFPLTLESARPSHTSQYLCASSEAAGSQETQYFGPGTRLLVL.

This chain links TRBV5-1 with TRBJ1-1, with 7 positions matching TRBD1. The CDR3 sequence is 14 residues long. The trim removed 4 bases at V and 4 bases at J, leaving 7 bases unmatched. Germline CDR1 is SGHRS and CDR2 is YFSETQ. The CDR3 coding sequence is TGCGCCAGCAGCATAATTCCAGGGGGCACTGAAGCTTTCTTT. Translating gives CASSIIPGGTEAFF.

J is TRBJ1-2 and V is TRBV6-5; D remains unclear. There are 14 residues in the CDR3. The germline gives CDR1 MNHEY, CDR2 SVGAGI. V dropped 6 bases and J dropped 7 bases, with 18 bases sitting between them. This CDR3 reads CASRPSGWAGGYTF. The CDR3 DNA follows: TGTGCCAGCAGACCAAGCGGATGGGCGGGTGGCTACACCTTC.

CDR3 protein: CASRQGLGNTIYF. In DNA, the CDR3 is TGTGCCAGCAGGCAGGGTTTGGGAAACACCATATATTTT. This chain uses TRBV6-5 with TRBJ1-3, with a weak D call TRBD1 (5 bases). The ends were cut back, 6 bases at V and 4 bases at J, with 10 bases in the middle. The CDR3 runs to 13 residues. CDR1 is MNHEY, CDR2 SVGAGI, per germline.

The genes are TRBV7-3 and TRBJ1-6, with D perhaps TRBD1 (5 bases). The V end was cut by 2 bases, the J end by 13 bases, with 6 bases between. Per germline, CDR1 SGHTA and CDR2 FQGTGA. The CDR3 totals 11 residues. The CDR3 DNA reads as TGTGCCAGCAGCTTAGGGGGGCCCCTCCACTTT. Encoded protein: CASSLGGPLHF.

The rearrangement uses TRBV24-1 and TRBJ2-3; D perhaps matches TRBD2 (5 bases). CDR3 length equals 14 residues. Trimming pared 2 bases from V and 4 bases from J, leaving 9 bases between. CDR1 is KGHDR, CDR2 SFDVKD, per germline. CDR3 sequence reads: CATSDYGLSDTQYF. The CDR3 nucleotides read TGTGCCACCAGTGATTATGGACTTTCAGATACGCAGTATTTT.

The CDR3 region is CASSSSPPSGRSTDTQYF. As DNA, the CDR3 is TGTGCCAGCAGCTCCTCGCCCCCTAGCGGGAGGAGCACAGATACGCAGTATTTT. The rearrangement uses TRBV5-5 and TRBJ2-3, with 11 bases fitting TRBD2. The V gene's germline CDR1 is SGHKS and CDR2 YYEKEE (reference sequence). The length of the CDR3 is 18 residues. V shed 3 bases, J shed 0 bases, and the junction held 9 bases outside the gene matches.

The chain joins TRBV19 to TRBJ2-1; a possible D gene is TRBD1 (5 bases). The CDR3 has 17 amino acids. Germline V CDR1 and CDR2: LNHDA, SQIVND (reference sequence). V dropped 1 base and J dropped 4 bases, with 17 bases sitting between them. CDR3 nucleotides: TGTGCCAGTAGTATAGTTTGGCAGGGCGCGTCTTACAATGAGCAGTTCTTC. Translated, it gives CASSIVWQGASYNEQFF. Supplemented by reference TRBV19 and TRBJ2-1, the full variable domain reads DGGITQSPKYLFRKEGQNVTLSCEQNLNHDAMYWYRQDPGQGLRLIYYSQIVNDFQKGDIAEGYSVSREKKESFPLTVTSAQKNPTAFYLCASSIVWQGASYNEQFFGPGTRLTVL.

The V call is TRBV28, the J call TRBJ2-3; TRBD1 agrees at 7 bases. CDR1 is MDHEN, CDR2 SYDVKM, per germline. V lost 4 bases and J lost 4; bases outside the gene matches: 5. The CDR3 totals 14 residues. In nucleotides, the CDR3 is TGTGCCAGCAGTTCCGCCCAGGGGGCAGATACGCAGTATTTT. As protein: CASSSAQGADTQYF.

V and J are TRBV3-1 (or the pseudogene TRBV3-2) and TRBJ1-6, with D hard to call. Germline V CDR1 and CDR2: LGHDT, YNNKEL (reference sequence). With 0 bases removed from V and 7 bases from J, the gap between germline ends came to 7 bases. The CDR3 totals 14 residues. This CDR3 reads CASSQDRVNSPLHF. CDR3 coding DNA: TGTGCCAGCAGCCAAGACCGAGTGAATTCACCCCTCCACTTT.

In this sample, this clone turned up once. The chain carries TRBV6-5 and TRBJ1-5; D possibly corresponds to TRBD1 (6 bases). The CDR3 runs to 12 residues. Trimming removed 6 bases from V and 5 bases from J, with 8 bases in between. Germline CDR1 and CDR2: MNHEY and SVGAGI. The CDR3 DNA follows: TGTGCCAGCAGCACAGGGTATCAGCCCCAGCATTTT. Translation: CASSTGYQPQHF.

This rearrangement joins TRBV6-1 to TRBJ1-1, with D perhaps matching TRBD1 (5 bases). Trimming took off 0 bases at V and 4 bases at J, with 12 bases between the two ends. Germline CDR1 and CDR2: MNHNS and SASEGT. The CDR3 runs to 15 residues. The chain's CDR3 is CASSEALQGSTEAFF. CDR3 sequence (DNA): TGTGCCAGCAGTGAAGCGCTCCAGGGAAGCACTGAAGCTTTCTTT.

The chain uses TRBV6-5 and TRBJ2-1; TRBD2 matches 9 bases. J lost 9 bases, V lost 0 bases, and 9 bases had no gene match. The CDR3 is 16 residues long. The V gene's germline CDR1 is MNHEY and CDR2 SVGAGI. The CDR3 spells CASSYSTSSGAIEQFF. The DNA for the CDR3 is TGTGCCAGCAGTTACTCGACCTCTAGCGGGGCAATTGAGCAGTTCTTC.

The gene calls are TRBV5-1 and TRBJ1-3; D gene unclear. The CDR3 consists of 15 residues. From germline, CDR1 is SGHRS and CDR2 YFSETQ. V was shortened by 4 bases and J by 0 bases, with 11 bases between the two germline ends. DNA for the CDR3: TGCGCCAGCAGCCCCCAAGCCCCCTCTGGAAACACCATATATTTT. The encoded protein is CASSPQAPSGNTIYF.

V usage is TRBV7-2 and J usage is TRBJ1-4; 8 positions match TRBD1. Germline V CDR1 and CDR2: SGHTA, FQGNSA. The trim removed 4 bases at V and 1 base at J, leaving 5 bases unmatched. The CDR3 length is 16 residues. Written as DNA, the CDR3 is TGTGCCAGCAGCTCGGACAGGGAAGGAACTAATGAAAAACTGTTTTTT. Protein: CASSSDREGTNEKLFF. The complete variable domain, with remaining parts taken from reference TRBV7-2 and TRBJ1-4, reads GAGVSQSPSNKVTEKGKDVELRCDPISGHTALYWYRQSLGQGLEFLIYFQGNSAPDKSGLPSDRFSAERTGGSVSTLTIQRTQQEDSAVYLCASSSDREGTNEKLFFGSGTQLSVL.

The chain is built from TRBV5-4 and TRBJ2-1; 9 bases agree with TRBD2. The CDR3 consists of 13 residues. Germline V lookup: CDR1 SGHNT, CDR2 YYREEE (reference sequence). After removal of 0 bases from V and 13 bases from J, the junction contained 5 bases not matched to a gene. The DNA of the CDR3 is TGTGCCAGCAGCTTGGAGACTAGCGGAGGACAGTTCTTC. It encodes CASSLETSGGQFF.

The V gene is TRBV5-1, the J gene TRBJ2-1; D is unresolved. The CDR3 is 13 amino acids. Germline CDR1 is SGHRS and CDR2 is YFSETQ. Trimming removed 3 bases at V and 8 bases at J, with 12 bases between. The CDR3 nucleotides are TGCGCCAGCAGCTGGGCCCCTTCTTATGAGCAGTTCTTC. Its translation: CASSWAPSYEQFF.

V usage is TRBV7-2 and J usage is TRBJ1-6, with D possibly matching TRBD1 (5 bases). CDR3 length: 14 residues. Germline CDR1 is SGHTA and CDR2 is FQGNSA. The V end was cut by 3 bases, the J end by 9 bases, with 12 bases between. The DNA of the CDR3 is TGTGCCAGCAGCTTGGGGCTTGTCACTTCACCCCTCCACTTT. Translated, it gives CASSLGLVTSPLHF.

This chain links TRBV12-5 with TRBJ2-3; TRBD1 matches at 8 bases. The CDR3 consists of 17 residues. The germline gives CDR1 LGHNT, CDR2 FRNRAP. V trimming: 0 bases; J trimming: 1 base; junction bases outside the gene matches: 6. For the CDR3, the DNA is TGTGCTAGTGGTTTGGTACTACAGGGGGATGGCACAGATACGCAGTATTTT. Residues: CASGLVLQGDGTDTQYF.